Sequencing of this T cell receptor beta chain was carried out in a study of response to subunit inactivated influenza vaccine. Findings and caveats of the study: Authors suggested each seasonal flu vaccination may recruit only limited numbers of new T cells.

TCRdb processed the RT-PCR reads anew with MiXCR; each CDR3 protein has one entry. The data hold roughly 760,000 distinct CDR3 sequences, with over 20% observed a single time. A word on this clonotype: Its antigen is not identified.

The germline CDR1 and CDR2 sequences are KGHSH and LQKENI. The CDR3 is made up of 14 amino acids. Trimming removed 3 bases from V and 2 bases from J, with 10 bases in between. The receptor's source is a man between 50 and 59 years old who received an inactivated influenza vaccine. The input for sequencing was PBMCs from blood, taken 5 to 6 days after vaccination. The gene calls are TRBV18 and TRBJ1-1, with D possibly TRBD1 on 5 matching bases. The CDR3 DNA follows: TGTGCCAGCTCACCCGAGGACACAAACACTGAAGCTTTCTTT. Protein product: CASSPEDTNTEAFF.